This passage covers 17 T cell receptor beta chains from one sample sequenced in a study of cytomegalovirus exposure and HLA in healthy donors. The PCR used 60 Vbeta and 13 Jbeta primers. Repertoires were generated with immunoSEQ multiplex PCR, while TCRdb's copy carries only in-frame clones and drops some. This sample has 200,000 or so clones; approximately 79% occur once, and the top ten carry about 1.8%. Sequencing was performed on PBMCs. Receptors were obtained from a young man in good health and CMV-seronegative.

This clone was picked up one time. This sequence joins TRBV30 and TRBJ1-3, with D uncertain. The germline CDR1 and CDR2 sequences are GTSNPN and SVGIG (reference sequence). Trimming took 3 bases from V and 4 from J, leaving 16 bases between them. The CDR3 is 15 amino acids. CDR3 region: CAWRTFQVHGNTIYF. The DNA of the CDR3 is TGTGCCTGGAGGACCTTCCAGGTCCACGGAAACACCATATATTTT.

Comment on this clone: The sample has other DNA sequences that encode this CDR3 too. This chain connects TRBV7-3 to TRBJ2-7, with D possibly being TRBD2 (6 bases). With 9 bases removed from V and 7 bases from J, the gap between germline ends came to 16 bases. The CDR3 runs 12 residues. Germline V lookup: CDR1 SGHTA, CDR2 FQGTGA. CDR3 bases: TGTGCCAGGGGGGTGGGGGAGGCTGAGCAGTACTTC. It codes for CARGVGEAEQYF. Based on the CDR3 plus reference TRBV7-3 and TRBJ2-7, the full variable domain is GAGVSQTPSNKVTEKGKYVELRCDPISGHTALYWYRQSLGQGPEFLIYFQGTGAADDSGLPNDRFFAVRPEGSVSTLKIQRTERGDSAVYLCARGVGEAEQYFGPGTRLTVT.

The rearrangement uses TRBV19 and TRBJ2-1; a weak D match, TRBD1 (5 bases). Trimming removed 7 bases at V and 0 bases at J, with 13 bases between. Germline CDR1 is LNHDA and CDR2 is SQIVND (reference sequence). There are 15 residues in the CDR3. The CDR3: CASTKGLSSYNEQFF. CDR3 sequence (DNA): TGTGCCAGTACCAAGGGGCTGAGCTCCTACAATGAGCAGTTCTTC.

At least ten counts were recorded for this clone. The chain uses TRBV5-1 and TRBJ2-3, with a possible D match to TRBD1 (5 bases). The CDR3 covers 15 residues. Between the trimmed V and J ends, which lost 5 bases and 3 bases, there was a span of 16 bases. Looked up from germline, CDR1 is SGHRS and CDR2 is YFSETQ. The CDR3 nucleotides are TGCGCCAGCAGTTTGTGGCCAGGGAATACAGATACGCAGTATTTT. This sequence encodes CASSLWPGNTDTQYF.

V gene TRBV28 combines with J gene TRBJ2-3, with 8 bases fitting TRBD2. The germline CDR1 and CDR2 sequences are MDHEN and SYDVKM. The CDR3 covers 14 residues. V dropped 6 bases and J dropped 4; count of bases not matched to a gene: 6. The CDR3 nucleotides are TGTGCCAGCAGACGGACTAGCCTACCAGATACGCAGTATTTT. It specifies CASRRTSLPDTQYF.

This chain connects TRBV27 to TRBJ1-1; the D gene is possibly TRBD1 (6 bases). This CDR3 spans 12 amino acids. Germline V gene data show CDR1 as MNHEY and CDR2 as SMNVEV (reference sequence). V lost 4 bases to trimming and J lost 8 bases, with 11 bases between them. The CDR3 region has the DNA TGTGCCAGCAGTTCGAAGGGGGACGAAGCTTTCTTT. Its translation is CASSSKGDEAFF.

The chain recombines TRBV7-9 with TRBJ1-2; TRBD1 is a possible D gene (6 bases). The CDR3 spans 15 residues. The germline V and J ends were trimmed by 3 bases and 3 bases, with 14 bases remaining between them. Germline assignment: CDR1 SEHNR and CDR2 FQNEAQ (reference sequence). Here the CDR3 reads CASSLASDRHYGYTF. CDR3 sequence (DNA): TGTGCCAGCAGCTTGGCATCGGACAGACACTATGGCTACACCTTC.

V is TRBV25-1 and J is TRBJ1-5; tentatively, D is TRBD1 (5 bases). V shed 3 bases and J shed 0 bases, with 12 bases lying between them. The CDR3 consists of 16 residues. From germline, CDR1 is MGHDK and CDR2 SYGVNS. CDR3 residues: CASSEAGRSSNQPQHF. The CDR3, as DNA: TGTGCCAGCAGTGAGGCAGGGAGGTCTAGCAATCAGCCCCAGCATTTT.

The chain carries TRBV30 and TRBJ1-5; possible D gene TRBD1, 5 bases. Trimming removed 2 bases at V and 2 bases at J, with 13 bases between. Germline CDR1 and CDR2: GTSNPN and SVGIG (reference sequence). The CDR3 length is 15 residues. CDR3 amino acids: CAWSLGGARNQPQHF. CDR3 DNA sequence: TGTGCCTGGAGTCTTGGCGGGGCCCGCAATCAGCCCCAGCATTTT.

The chain has TRBV27 and TRBJ1-1; tentatively, D is TRBD1 (5 bases). The germline CDR1 and CDR2 sequences are MNHEY and SMNVEV (reference sequence). The CDR3 runs 14 residues. V lost 8 bases and J lost 1, with 14 bases in between. The chain's CDR3 is CASRQLQENTEAFF. As DNA, the CDR3 is TGTGCCAGCCGACAGTTACAAGAGAACACTGAAGCTTTCTTT.

The chain joins TRBV19 to TRBJ2-1; maybe TRBD2 (5 bases). V was pared by 1 base and J by 4 bases, with 11 bases between. CDR3 length equals 15 residues. The V gene's germline CDR1 is LNHDA and CDR2 SQIVND (reference sequence). In nucleotides, the CDR3 is TGTGCCAGTAGTATAGCACTAGTTGGTTACAATGAGCAGTTCTTC. This encodes CASSIALVGYNEQFF.

Only one count was recorded for this clone. V usage is TRBV5-1 and J usage is TRBJ1-1; D not resolved. This CDR3 is built from 15 residues. The germline CDR1 and CDR2 sequences are SGHRS and YFSETQ. Deletions cut 4 bases from V and 5 bases from J, with 18 bases between. The CDR3 is CASSVIGGRGTEAFF. For the CDR3, the DNA is TGCGCCAGCAGCGTGATCGGAGGGCGTGGGACTGAAGCTTTCTTT.

The J gene is TRBJ2-3, the V gene TRBV2, with 13 positions matching TRBD2. Germline CDR1 reads SNHLY; CDR2 reads FYNNEI. V was clipped by 6 bases and J by 1 base; unmatched bases: 4. The CDR3 contains 16 residues. The CDR3 spells CASRRTSGGGTDTQYF. CDR3 DNA sequence: TGTGCCAGCAGACGGACTAGCGGGGGAGGCACAGATACGCAGTATTTT.

The rearrangement uses TRBV4-2 and TRBJ1-1; the D is unclear. This CDR3 has 13 amino acids. Germline loops: CDR1 LGHNA, CDR2 YNFKEQ. Trimming stripped 0 bases from V and 3 bases from J, with 5 bases between. Written as DNA, the CDR3 is TGTGCCAGCAGCCAAGATATCGACACTGAAGCTTTCTTT. It yields the protein CASSQDIDTEAFF.

The CDR3 here is CASSLTSGSATYNEQFF. CDR3 coding DNA: TGCGCCAGCAGCTTGACTAGCGGGAGCGCCACCTACAATGAGCAGTTCTTC. This chain uses TRBV5-1 with TRBJ2-1, with TRBD2 matching over 11 bases. CDR1 SGHRS and CDR2 YFSETQ come from the germline V gene. V shed 1 base, J shed 2 bases, and the junction held 5 bases outside the gene matches. This CDR3 has 17 amino acids.

The chain has TRBV27 and TRBJ2-3; 10 nucleotides align to TRBD1. The germline CDR1 and CDR2 sequences are MNHEY and SMNVEV (reference sequence). The CDR3 consists of 17 residues. V shed 5 bases and J 5 bases; nucleotides not matched to a gene: 13. CDR3 amino acids: CASSPTGTGALGDTQYF. CDR3 nucleotides: TGTGCCAGCAGTCCCACGGGGACAGGGGCACTGGGAGATACGCAGTATTTT.

This sequence joins TRBV6-5 and TRBJ2-2; 9 nucleotides agree with TRBD1. The CDR3 has 16 residues. Trimming cost V 2 bases and J 2 bases; bases outside gene matches: 3. Germline loops: CDR1 MNHEY, CDR2 SVGAGI. CDR3 amino acids: CASSYGTGLNTGELFF. The CDR3 DNA reads as TGTGCCAGCAGTTACGGGACAGGGCTAAACACCGGGGAGCTGTTTTTT.